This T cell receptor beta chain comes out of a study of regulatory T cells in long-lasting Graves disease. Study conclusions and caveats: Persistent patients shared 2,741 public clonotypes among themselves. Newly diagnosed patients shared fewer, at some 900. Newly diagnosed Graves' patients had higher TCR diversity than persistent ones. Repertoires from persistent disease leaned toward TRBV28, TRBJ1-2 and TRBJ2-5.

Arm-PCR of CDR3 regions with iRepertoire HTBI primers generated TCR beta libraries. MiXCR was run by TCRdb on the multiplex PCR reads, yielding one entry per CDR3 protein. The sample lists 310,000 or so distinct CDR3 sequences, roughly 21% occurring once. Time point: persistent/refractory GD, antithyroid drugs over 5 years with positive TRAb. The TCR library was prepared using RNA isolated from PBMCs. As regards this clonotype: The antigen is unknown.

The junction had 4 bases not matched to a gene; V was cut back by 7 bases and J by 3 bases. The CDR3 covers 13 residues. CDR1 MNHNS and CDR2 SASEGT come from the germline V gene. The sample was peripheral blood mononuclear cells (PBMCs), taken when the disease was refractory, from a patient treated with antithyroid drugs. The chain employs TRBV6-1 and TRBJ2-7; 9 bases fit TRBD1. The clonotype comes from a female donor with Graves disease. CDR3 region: CASKQGALYEQYF. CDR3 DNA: TGTGCCAGCAAACAGGGGGCCCTCTACGAGCAGTACTTC.